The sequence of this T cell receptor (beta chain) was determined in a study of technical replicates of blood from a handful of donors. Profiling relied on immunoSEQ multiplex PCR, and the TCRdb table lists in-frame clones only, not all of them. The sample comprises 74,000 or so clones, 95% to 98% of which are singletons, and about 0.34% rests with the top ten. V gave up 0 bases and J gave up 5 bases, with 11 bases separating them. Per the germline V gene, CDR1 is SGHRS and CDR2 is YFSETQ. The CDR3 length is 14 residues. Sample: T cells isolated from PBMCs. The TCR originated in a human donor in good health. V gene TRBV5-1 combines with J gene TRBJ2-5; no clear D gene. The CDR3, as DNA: TGCGCCAGCAGCTTGGCCTTAATCGAGGAGACCCAGTACTTC. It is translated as CASSLALIEETQYF.